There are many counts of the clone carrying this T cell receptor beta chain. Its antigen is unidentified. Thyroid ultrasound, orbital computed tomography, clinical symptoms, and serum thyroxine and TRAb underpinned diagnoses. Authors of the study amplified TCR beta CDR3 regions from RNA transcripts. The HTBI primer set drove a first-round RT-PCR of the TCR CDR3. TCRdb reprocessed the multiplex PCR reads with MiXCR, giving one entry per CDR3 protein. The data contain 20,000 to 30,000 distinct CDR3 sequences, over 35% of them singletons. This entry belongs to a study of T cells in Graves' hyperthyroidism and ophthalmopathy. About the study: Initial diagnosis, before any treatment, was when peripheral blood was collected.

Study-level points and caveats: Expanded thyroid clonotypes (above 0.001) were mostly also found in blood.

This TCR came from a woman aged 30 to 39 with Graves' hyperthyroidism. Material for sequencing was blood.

Written as DNA, the CDR3 is TGTGCCAGCAGCTTAGAGGAGGGGGGGAACTATGGCTACACCTTC. As protein: CASSLEEGGNYGYTF. The chain carries TRBV7-9 and TRBJ1-2, with D perhaps TRBD1 (6 bases). The CDR3 loop spans 15 amino acids. Trimming removed 1 base from V and 2 bases from J, with 11 bases in between. The germline V gene encodes CDR1 SEHNR and CDR2 FQNEAQ (reference sequence). The whole variable domain, remainder taken from reference TRBV7-9 and TRBJ1-2, is DTGVSQNPRHKITKRGQNVTFRCDPISEHNRLYWYRQTLGQGPEFLTYFQNEAQLEKSRLLSDRFSAERPKGSFSTLEIQRTEQGDSAMYLCASSLEEGGNYGYTFGSGTRLTVV.